This record concerns one T cell receptor (beta chain) sequence. No antigen is known for it. The data belong to a study of PD-1 blockade in classical Hodgkin lymphoma. Overall study context: Every 2 weeks, patients had 3 mg/kg nivolumab intravenously. Study-wide results and limits: Healthy donors were reported to have higher baseline TCR diversity than newly diagnosed patients. TCR diversity rose significantly by C4D1 in CD4+ but not CD8+ cells.

Trimming took 4 bases from V and 4 from J, leaving 10 bases between them. The CDR3 is 13 amino acids. Germline CDR1 and CDR2: MGHRA and YSYEKL. Sequencing used immunoSEQ multiplex PCR; TCRdb keeps in-frame clones, though not all of them. The sample consists of 72,000 or so clones, about 92% of them appearing once. The patients all showed relapse after autologous stem cell transplantation, while their brentuximab vedotin exposure varied. The sequencing used peripheral blood mononuclear cells (PBMCs), collected at baseline. The chain uses TRBV4-1 and TRBJ1-1; D unclear. The origin of this receptor is a human donor with classical Hodgkin lymphoma. CDR3 region: CASSRDSVTEAFF. CDR3 DNA sequence: TGCGCCAGCAGCCGAGATAGCGTCACTGAAGCTTTCTTT.